Presented here are 29 T cell receptor beta chains from one specimen sequenced in a study of human T cells and chemical hapten exposure. In TCRdb, the RACE reads were re-called with MiXCR into one record per CDR3 protein. In the table there are 350,000 to 400,000 distinct CDR3 sequences, over 6% of which are singletons. The time point is: patch test 2, 6 weeks after DPC sensitization. Treatment described: therapeutic diphenylcyclopropenone sensitization with weekly scalp DPC. The source was whole blood, collected in connection with sensitization to the hapten diphenylcyclopropenone (DPC). Receptor source: a woman between 18 and 30 years old with alopecia areata. Some clones in this sample may be carry-over from other donors' samples.

This clonotype was seen a handful of times. The chain joins TRBV18 to TRBJ2-1, with D possibly TRBD2 on 6 matching bases. CDR3 size: 13 residues. The V gene lost 5 bases and the J gene lost 7 bases, with 12 bases spanning the gap. Germline V gives CDR1 KGHSH, CDR2 LQKENI. This CDR3 is CASSTGTQNEQFF. The CDR3 region has the DNA TGTGCCAGCTCAACCGGGACTCAAAATGAGCAGTTCTTC.

This clonotype was picked up many times. V is TRBV29-1 and J is TRBJ1-1; the D gene is possibly TRBD1 (6 bases). The length of the CDR3 is 13 residues. Germline loops: CDR1 SQVTM, CDR2 ANQGSEA. With 3 bases removed from V and 4 bases from J, the gap between germline ends came to 12 bases. This CDR3 reads CSVDRTAGTEAFF. CDR3 DNA sequence: TGCAGCGTTGATCGGACAGCGGGCACTGAAGCTTTCTTT.

This clonotype was seen many times. This chain uses TRBV10-3 with TRBJ2-3, with 8 bases identical to TRBD1. Unmatched junction bases numbered 6, after V lost 8 bases and J lost 8 bases. The CDR3 runs 12 residues. CDR1 is ENHRY and CDR2 is SYGVKD in the germline V gene. The DNA for the CDR3 is TGTGCCATCGGACAGGGATCTGGTACGCAGTATTTT. This codes for CAIGQGSGTQYF.

In this sample, this clonotype turned up a few times. For the CDR3, the DNA is TGCGCCAGCAGCCAAGGAAAGGCGAACACTGAAGCTTTCTTT. It codes for CASSQGKANTEAFF. The chain combines TRBV4-3 with TRBJ1-1; D is uncertain. This CDR3 has 14 amino acids. CDR1 is LGHNA, CDR2 YSLEER, per germline. The V gene lost 1 base and the J gene lost 1 base, with 7 bases spanning the gap.

This clonotype was observed a handful of times. This sequence joins TRBV5-1 and TRBJ2-3; 12 nucleotides agree with TRBD2. This CDR3 is built from 16 residues. Germline assignment: CDR1 SGHRS and CDR2 YFSETQ. V lost 6 bases to trimming and J lost 3 bases; unmatched junction nucleotides: 8. The DNA for the CDR3 is TGCGCCAGCACTCCTAGCGGGGGGGCCTTAACAGATACGCAGTATTTT. Translated: CASTPSGGALTDTQYF.

The chain carries TRBV4-2 and TRBJ1-2; 7 bases line up with TRBD1. The V gene's germline CDR1 is LGHNA and CDR2 YNFKEQ. CDR3 length: 16 amino acids. J was trimmed by 4 bases and V by 3 bases; bases with no gene match: 11. CDR3 residues: CASSQMGTVGGYGYTF. The CDR3 coding sequence is TGTGCCAGCAGCCAGATGGGGACAGTGGGGGGCTATGGCTACACCTTC.

A few counts support this clonotype. The rearrangement uses TRBV7-2 and TRBJ2-3, with 11 positions matching TRBD2. Germline V gene sequence: CDR1 SGHTA, CDR2 FQGNSA. The V segment lost 5 bases and the J segment 9 bases; nucleotides outside the gene matches: 16. The CDR3 totals 17 residues. CDR3: CASSLGPLAGGGVTQYF. CDR3 coding DNA: TGTGCCAGCAGCCTAGGGCCCCTAGCGGGGGGAGGTGTGACGCAGTATTTT.

This clonotype was found a few times. The CDR3 DNA reads as TGCAGTGCTAGAGATGCAAGTTTCGCGAGACAGGATGGCTACACCTTC. Protein: CSARDASFARQDGYTF. The V gene is TRBV20-1, the J gene TRBJ1-2; D may be TRBD1 (6 bases). Germline V CDR1 and CDR2: DFQATT, SNEGSKA (reference sequence). The CDR3 is made up of 16 amino acids. The ends were cut back, 0 bases at V and 6 bases at J, with 20 bases in the middle.

This clonotype was counted only a few times. V is TRBV20-1 and J is TRBJ1-1, with 8 bases aligning to TRBD1. The trim removed 3 bases at V and 4 bases at J, leaving 19 bases unmatched. The CDR3 consists of 18 residues. Per the germline V gene, CDR1 is DFQATT and CDR2 is SNEGSKA (reference sequence). CDR3 sequence: CSASVRTGSQPGGTEAFF. The DNA of the CDR3 is TGCAGTGCTAGTGTCCGGACAGGGAGCCAACCTGGGGGCACTGAAGCTTTCTTT.

The rearrangement links TRBV10-3 to TRBJ2-2; possible D gene TRBD2, 6 bases. CDR1 and CDR2 from the germline V gene are ENHRY and SYGVKD. This CDR3 contains 16 residues. Deletions cut 4 bases from V and 0 bases from J, with 12 bases between. CDR3 coding DNA: TGTGCCATCAGTGGTCTGGGGGGAGCGAACACCGGGGAGCTGTTTTTT. Protein: CAISGLGGANTGELFF.

V usage is TRBV6-6 and J usage is TRBJ1-5; D gene ambiguous. The CDR3 has 14 residues. The V end was cut by 7 bases, the J end by 3 bases, with 13 bases between. Germline V gene data show CDR1 as MNHNY and CDR2 as SVGAGI (reference sequence). The CDR3 nucleotides read TGTGCCAGCACCTACCCAGACAACAATCAGCCCCAGCATTTT. Translated, it gives CASTYPDNNQPQHF.

This clonotype was seen many times. V is TRBV12-3 or TRBV12-4 and J is TRBJ1-1; 7 bases agree with TRBD1. The CDR3 runs to 13 residues. Trimming at V came to 6 bases and at J to 3 bases, leaving 4 bases not matched to a gene. The CDR3 DNA reads TGTGCCAGCAGCTCAGGGGGGTACACTGAAGCTTTCTTT. The encoded protein is CASSSGGYTEAFF.

In its sample, this clonotype was seen a few times. The chain links TRBV12-3 or TRBV12-4 to TRBJ2-6; possibly TRBD1 for D (6 bases). The CDR3 extends over 15 amino acids. V lost 5 bases to trimming and J lost 4 bases, with 12 bases between them. The CDR3 reads CASSLPGAGANVLTF. For the CDR3, the DNA is TGTGCCAGCAGTCTACCAGGGGCAGGGGCCAACGTCCTGACTTTC.

This clonotype was detected ten times or more. The chain couples TRBV20-1 to TRBJ2-7; TRBD1 is a possible D gene (7 bases). V lost 1 base and J 2 bases, leaving 18 bases between the germline ends. The CDR3 has 16 amino acids. CDR1 and CDR2 (germline): DFQATT, SNEGSKA (reference sequence). CDR3 protein: CSARGIQGGIPYEQYF. Written as DNA, the CDR3 is TGCAGTGCTAGAGGGATTCAGGGGGGCATTCCCTACGAGCAGTACTTC.

The CDR3 bases are TGTGCCAGCAGTTTAGGGAGCTCAATAGCGGATGGCTACACCTTC. Translated: CASSLGSSIADGYTF. The chain uses TRBV12-3 or TRBV12-4 and TRBJ1-2; D unclear. V lost 1 base and J 6 bases, leaving 15 bases between the germline ends. The CDR3 extends over 15 amino acids.

This clonotype was observed a few times. This rearrangement joins TRBV4-3 to TRBJ2-6; D unresolved. The germline V gene encodes CDR1 LGHNA and CDR2 YSLEER. This CDR3 is 16 amino acids long. V lost 1 base and J lost 2, with 9 bases in between. The DNA for the CDR3 is TGCGCCAGCAGCCAAGTTGACGTCCCTGGGGCCAACGTCCTGACTTTC. Translation: CASSQVDVPGANVLTF.

This clonotype was detected a few times. This sequence joins TRBV3-1 and TRBJ1-6, with 7 bases matching TRBD1. The germline V gene has CDR1 LGHDT and CDR2 YNNKEL (reference sequence). This CDR3 region has 16 residues. J lost 7 bases, V lost 0 bases, and 6 bases had no gene match. CDR3: CASSQERTGRNSPLHF. DNA of the CDR3: TGTGCCAGCAGCCAAGAAAGGACAGGACGCAATTCACCCCTCCACTTT.

CDR3 nucleotides: TGTGCCAGCAGCCAAGATCTCCGGGGCGAGCAGTACTTC. It encodes CASSQDLRGEQYF. The chain joins TRBV3-1 to TRBJ2-7, with a weak D call TRBD2 (5 bases). The ends were cut back, 0 bases at V and 6 bases at J, with 9 bases in the middle. This CDR3 region has 13 residues. Germline assignment: CDR1 LGHDT and CDR2 YNNKEL (reference sequence).

This clonotype was observed a few times. The rearrangement joins TRBV13 to TRBJ2-1; tentative D call: TRBD1 (5 bases). Deletions cut 0 bases from V and 5 bases from J, with 8 bases between. The CDR3 is 14 amino acids. Per germline, CDR1 PRHDT and CDR2 FYEKMQ (reference sequence). The CDR3 loop is CASSLGRRDNEQFF. The CDR3 DNA is TGTGCCAGCAGCTTAGGCCGCAGGGACAATGAGCAGTTCTTC.

In the case of this clonotype: This may arise from a read error, as a much more abundant clone is one base away. This chain joins TRBV5-1 and TRBJ2-2, with TRBD1 as a possible D gene (7 bases). Germline assignment: CDR1 SGHRS and CDR2 YFSETQ. This CDR3 comprises 15 residues. This chain's CDR3 is CASSLTGEATVELFF. The CDR3 region has the DNA TGCGCCAGCAGCTTGACAGGGGAGGCCACCGTGGAGCTGTTTTTT.

A few counts support this clonotype. The chain carries TRBV29-1 and TRBJ2-3; the D gene is possibly TRBD1 (6 bases). V gave up 5 bases and J gave up 1 base, with 13 bases separating them. This CDR3 is built from 14 residues. CDR1 and CDR2 (germline): SQVTM, ANQGSEA. CDR3 residues: CSVLSGDGTDTQYF. The CDR3 DNA follows: TGCAGCGTTCTGTCAGGGGACGGCACAGATACGCAGTATTTT.

This clonotype was seen repeatedly, ten times or more. The chain's CDR3 is CASSLVRGDGYTF. The CDR3 region has the DNA TGTGCCAGCAGCTTAGTGAGAGGGGATGGCTACACCTTC. The rearrangement joins TRBV7-8 to TRBJ1-2, with D possibly matching TRBD1 (5 bases). Germline assignment: CDR1 SGHVS and CDR2 FQNEAQ. The CDR3 contains 13 residues. Trimming removed 1 base at V and 6 bases at J, with 9 bases between.

This clonotype was counted ten times or more. This chain links TRBV7-8 with TRBJ1-5, with 8 bases that match TRBD1. CDR3 length equals 17 residues. Germline CDR1 reads SGHVS; CDR2 reads FQNEAQ. The J segment lost 6 bases and the V segment lost 1 base, leaving 11 bases of the junction unmatched. In nucleotides, the CDR3 is TGTGCCAGCAGCTTAGAAGGGGGCAGGGGGCGCGGTCAGCCCCAGCATTTT. Encoded protein: CASSLEGGRGRGQPQHF.

In its sample, this clonotype was seen many times. The CDR3 nucleotides read TGCAGTGCCGCACGACCCACACAGTTCTCTGGAAACACCATATATTTT. Protein: CSAARPTQFSGNTIYF. The chain joins TRBV20-1 to TRBJ1-3; D unresolved. The germline CDR1 and CDR2 sequences are DFQATT and SNEGSKA (reference sequence). V was cut by 6 bases and J by 0 bases, with 18 bases left in between. This CDR3 is built from 16 residues.

The V call is TRBV12-3 or TRBV12-4, the J call TRBJ2-3; D is ambiguous. Trimming removed 8 bases from V and 3 bases from J, with 12 bases in between. The CDR3 has 13 residues. The CDR3 DNA sequence: TGTGCCAGCCGAGGCCTGTCTACAGATACGCAGTATTTT. The encoded protein is CASRGLSTDTQYF.

This clonotype has a count of ten or more. V usage is TRBV2 and J usage is TRBJ2-3; 16 bases align to TRBD2. The trim removed 7 bases at V and 4 bases at J, leaving 14 bases unmatched. The CDR3 is 19 residues long. CDR1 and CDR2 (germline): SNHLY, FYNNEI. Here the CDR3 reads CASTDGTSGGAGFPDTQYF. CDR3 DNA sequence: TGTGCCAGCACCGACGGGACTAGCGGGGGGGCCGGATTCCCAGATACGCAGTATTTT.

The chain joins TRBV3-1 to TRBJ2-7; D possibly uses TRBD1 or TRBD2 (5 bases each). This CDR3 comprises 13 residues. Germline CDR1 is LGHDT and CDR2 is YNNKEL (reference sequence). Trimming pared 6 bases from V and 0 bases from J, leaving 9 bases between. DNA for the CDR3: TGTGCCAGCAGAAAGGGGAGCTCCTACGAGCAGTACTTC. Translated, it gives CASRKGSSYEQYF.

The gene calls are TRBV5-1 and TRBJ1-4; D remains unclear. Germline V gives CDR1 SGHRS, CDR2 YFSETQ. CDR3 length: 14 amino acids. V lost 1 base, J lost 3 bases, and 7 bases lay in between. The CDR3 DNA reads as TGCGCCAGCAGCTTGAACCAGCCTAATGAAAAACTGTTTTTT. Translating gives CASSLNQPNEKLFF.

The gene calls are TRBV5-1 and TRBJ2-4; 8 bases align to TRBD1. J gave up 3 bases and V 4 bases, and 9 bases lay outside the gene matches. Germline V CDR1 and CDR2: SGHRS, YFSETQ. The CDR3 runs 16 residues. The CDR3 bases are TGCGCCAGCAGCCGAACAGGGGGAGTTGGCAAAAACATTCAGTACTTC. Protein sequence: CASSRTGGVGKNIQYF.